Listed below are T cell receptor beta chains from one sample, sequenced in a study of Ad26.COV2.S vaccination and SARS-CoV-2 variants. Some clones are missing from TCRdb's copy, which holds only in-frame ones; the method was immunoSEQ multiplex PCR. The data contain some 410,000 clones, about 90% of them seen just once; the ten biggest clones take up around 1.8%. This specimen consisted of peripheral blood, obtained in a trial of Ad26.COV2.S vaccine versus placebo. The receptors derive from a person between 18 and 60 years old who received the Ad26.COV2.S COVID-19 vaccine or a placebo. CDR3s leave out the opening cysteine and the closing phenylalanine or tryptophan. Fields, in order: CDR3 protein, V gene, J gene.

cdr3_aa: ASSDSGGGTDTQY; v_call: TRBV6-4; j_call: TRBJ2-3
cdr3_aa: ASSDTSGANVLT; v_call: TRBV6-4; j_call: TRBJ2-6
cdr3_aa: ASSLARTGGSTDTQY; v_call: TRBV5-1; j_call: TRBJ2-3
cdr3_aa: ASSMLDRISGNTIY; v_call: TRBV19; j_call: TRBJ1-3
cdr3_aa: AWSVRFAAESYEQY; v_call: TRBV30; j_call: TRBJ2-7
cdr3_aa: ASRKLQGWGETQY; v_call: TRBV5-1; j_call: TRBJ2-5
cdr3_aa: ASSEAHPIGARGGELF; v_call: TRBV6-1; j_call: TRBJ2-2
cdr3_aa: ASSNGDWDNGYT; v_call: TRBV5-1; j_call: TRBJ1-2
cdr3_aa: ASSYSGLIF; v_call: TRBV6-5; j_call: TRBJ1-1
cdr3_aa: ASSVVMTTDTQY; v_call: TRBV9; j_call: TRBJ2-3
cdr3_aa: SARQGGSTEAF; v_call: TRBV29-1; j_call: TRBJ1-1
cdr3_aa: ASSQRDRVNEQY; v_call: TRBV7-9; j_call: TRBJ2-7
cdr3_aa: ASSHPGQVAKNIQY; v_call: TRBV4-3; j_call: TRBJ2-4
cdr3_aa: ASSIGAEQY; v_call: TRBV19; j_call: TRBJ2-7
cdr3_aa: ASKSGWETQY; v_call: TRBV27; j_call: TRBJ2-5
cdr3_aa: ASSQDPNTGELF; v_call: TRBV5-1; j_call: TRBJ2-2
cdr3_aa: ASSRTATGSVYGYT; v_call: TRBV7-9; j_call: TRBJ1-2
cdr3_aa: ASSLGENTEAF; v_call: TRBV5-1; j_call: TRBJ1-1
cdr3_aa: ASSYKITSGGADEQF; v_call: TRBV7-9; j_call: TRBJ2-1
cdr3_aa: ASSIEDRIATNEKLF; v_call: TRBV19; j_call: TRBJ1-4
cdr3_aa: ASSPLDRRNTGELF; v_call: TRBV4-3; j_call: TRBJ2-2
cdr3_aa: ASSLAPGSNEKLF; v_call: TRBV7-6; j_call: TRBJ1-4
cdr3_aa: ATSKTRRTLNEKLF; v_call: TRBV15; j_call: TRBJ1-4
cdr3_aa: AIRNSGNEQF; v_call: TRBV10-3; j_call: TRBJ2-1
cdr3_aa: ASSLGETGTQETQY; v_call: TRBV11-2; j_call: TRBJ2-5
cdr3_aa: ASRAGTGGSYEQY; v_call: TRBV5-1; j_call: TRBJ2-7
cdr3_aa: ASSQCGALGTSDYNEQF; v_call: TRBV23-1; j_call: TRBJ2-1
cdr3_aa: AWSWAFTVGYT; v_call: TRBV30; j_call: TRBJ1-2
cdr3_aa: ASSLDFGTDLIPNYGYT; v_call: TRBV5-4; j_call: TRBJ1-2
cdr3_aa: ATSRDLGRSYEQY; v_call: TRBV15; j_call: TRBJ2-7
cdr3_aa: ASRYQTSGGANEQF; v_call: TRBV27; j_call: TRBJ2-1
cdr3_aa: ASSQDPQKTHLSYEQY; v_call: TRBV4-1; j_call: TRBJ2-7